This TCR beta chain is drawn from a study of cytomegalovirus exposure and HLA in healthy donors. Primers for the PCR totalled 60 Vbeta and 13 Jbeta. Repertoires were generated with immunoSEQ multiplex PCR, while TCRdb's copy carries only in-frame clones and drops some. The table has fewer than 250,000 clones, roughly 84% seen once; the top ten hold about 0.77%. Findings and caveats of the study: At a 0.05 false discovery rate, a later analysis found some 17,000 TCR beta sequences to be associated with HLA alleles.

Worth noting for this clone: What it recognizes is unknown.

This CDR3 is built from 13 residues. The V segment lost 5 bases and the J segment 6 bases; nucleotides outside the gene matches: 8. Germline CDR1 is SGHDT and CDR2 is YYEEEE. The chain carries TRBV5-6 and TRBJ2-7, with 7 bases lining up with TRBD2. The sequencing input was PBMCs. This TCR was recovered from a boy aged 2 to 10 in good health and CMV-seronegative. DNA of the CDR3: TGTGCCAGCAGGATGACTAGCCTGCCCGAGCAGTACTTC. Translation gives CASRMTSLPEQYF.